These 20 T cell receptor beta chains were all obtained from the same sample, sequenced in a study of T cells after yellow fever vaccination (dated by TCRdb to about 2019). What the treatment or condition label conveys for this sample: live attenuated yellow fever vaccine strain. Libraries were built with 5' RACE. Sequenced on an Illumina HiSeq 2500. In-frame beta chains were kept once TCRdb had trimmed the public reads at Q25 with fastp and called clones with MiXCR. Each entry is one CDR3 protein sequence, shown with its most common DNA and genes. This sample has about 300,000 distinct CDR3 sequences in its table, and around 7% of those were observed once. 18% of the sample is in the top ten clones. The starting material was PBMCs, obtained more than 35 days after the first yellow fever vaccination. These receptors all come from a man aged 18 to 29 who received the YFV17D yellow fever vaccine.

CDR3 sequence: CASSPGTDNQPQHF. As DNA, the CDR3 is TGTGCCAGCAGCCCGGGGACTGACAATCAGCCCCAGCATTTT. This rearrangement joins TRBV7-6 to TRBJ1-5; maybe TRBD1 (5 bases). In germline, CDR1 is SGHVS, CDR2 FNYEAQ. The V end was cut by 5 bases, the J end by 3 bases, with 11 bases between. The CDR3 spans 14 residues.

The chain's CDR3 is CASSPIRGIANYGYTF. The CDR3 DNA sequence: TGTGCCAGCAGCCCCATCCGGGGGATCGCCAACTATGGCTACACCTTC. The chain combines TRBV7-2 with TRBJ1-2; tentatively, D is TRBD1 (5 bases). The CDR3 spans 16 residues. Trimming stripped 5 bases from V and 2 bases from J, with 18 bases between. Germline CDR1 SGHTA, CDR2 FQGNSA.

There are a few counts of this clonotype. The V and J genes are TRBV12-3 or TRBV12-4 and TRBJ2-5, with D uncertain. The CDR3 sequence is 14 residues long. The V end lost 2 bases, the J end lost 0 bases, and 7 bases lay between the germline ends. The CDR3 is CASSLYLYQETQYF. CDR3 in DNA: TGTGCCAGCAGTTTATATCTATACCAAGAGACCCAGTACTTC.

V usage is TRBV19 and J usage is TRBJ2-7; maybe TRBD2 (5 bases). Germline CDR1 reads LNHDA; CDR2 reads SQIVND (reference sequence). The V gene lost 10 bases and the J gene lost 1 base, with 14 bases spanning the gap. The CDR3 loop spans 13 amino acids. CDR3 residues: CATGEGVSYEQYF. CDR3 bases: TGTGCCACCGGCGAGGGTGTATCCTACGAGCAGTACTTC. Looking up the rest from reference TRBV19 and TRBJ2-7 gives the full variable domain: DGGITQSPKYLFRKEGQNVTLSCEQNLNHDAMYWYRQDPGQGLRLIYYSQIVNDFQKGDIAEGYSVSREKKESFPLTVTSAQKNPTAFYLCATGEGVSYEQYFGPGTRLTVT.

In the case of this clonotype: Possible read error: a much larger clone is one base away. This rearrangement joins TRBV7-8 to TRBJ1-5; D unclear. Per germline, CDR1 SGHVS and CDR2 FQNEAQ. The CDR3 totals 13 residues. The CDR3: CASSSSSLQPQRF. CDR3 DNA sequence: TGTGCCAGCAGCTCCTCCAGCTTGCAGCCCCAGCGTTTT.

This clonotype was observed a handful of times. The chain links TRBV5-4 to TRBJ2-1, with a weak D call TRBD1 (5 bases). This CDR3 has 11 residues. The germline CDR1 and CDR2 sequences are SGHNT and YYREEE (reference sequence). Deletions cut 5 bases from V and 9 bases from J, with 9 bases between. The CDR3, as DNA: TGTGCCAGCAGGCGTGGGGCTGAGCAGTTCTTC. Its translation: CASRRGAEQFF.

This clonotype was seen at least ten times. The chain is built from TRBV12-3 or TRBV12-4 and TRBJ2-2; the match to TRBD2 covers 8 bases. V gave up 5 bases and J gave up 1 base; unmatched junction bases: 3. This CDR3 has 15 amino acids. CDR3 region: CASSQSGGNTGELFF. The CDR3 nucleotides are TGTGCCAGCAGTCAGAGCGGGGGGAACACCGGGGAGCTGTTTTTT.

This clonotype was found many times. The genes are TRBV6-5 and TRBJ1-1; D unresolved. The V and J ends lost 2 bases and 1 base respectively, with 11 bases between them. The CDR3 spans 15 residues. CDR1 and CDR2 from the germline V gene are MNHEY and SVGAGI. The CDR3 coding sequence is TGTGCCAGCAGTTACGGGTTAGGAACGAACACTGAAGCTTTCTTT. This sequence encodes CASSYGLGTNTEAFF.

This clonotype was counted only a few times. This rearrangement joins TRBV4-2 to TRBJ2-7; TRBD1 is a possible D gene (6 bases). The germline V gene has CDR1 LGHNA and CDR2 YNFKEQ. The CDR3 contains 14 residues. V was cut by 2 bases and J by 1 base, with 9 bases left in between. The CDR3 region has the DNA TGTGCCAGCAGCCAACTACAGGGTTCCTACGAGCAGTACTTC. Translating it yields CASSQLQGSYEQYF.

This clonotype was observed a few times. This chain uses TRBV5-1 with TRBJ2-1; D ambiguous. CDR3 length: 14 amino acids. From germline, CDR1 is SGHRS and CDR2 YFSETQ. The V end was cut by 0 bases, the J end by 8 bases, with 12 bases between. CDR3 in DNA: TGCGCCAGCAGCTTGGATCCCAGCAGCGATGAGCAGTTCTTC. Translated, it gives CASSLDPSSDEQFF.

This clonotype was counted a few times. This chain uses TRBV7-8 with TRBJ2-1; D might be TRBD1 (5 bases). Germline loops: CDR1 SGHVS, CDR2 FQNEAQ. The CDR3 has 13 amino acids. The ends were cut back, 7 bases at V and 8 bases at J, with 15 bases in the middle. The CDR3 spells CASTSGLGDEQFF. CDR3 DNA sequence: TGTGCCAGCACCTCGGGTCTAGGGGATGAGCAGTTCTTC.

There are a few counts of this clonotype. This chain uses TRBV6-1 with TRBJ2-1; D is unresolved. V was cut by 7 bases and J by 0 bases, with 13 bases left in between. Germline lookup yields CDR1 MNHNS and CDR2 SASEGT. CDR3 length: 15 amino acids. The CDR3 reads CASTLAPVSYNEQFF. DNA of the CDR3: TGTGCCAGCACCTTAGCACCCGTCTCCTACAATGAGCAGTTCTTC.

The chain recombines TRBV6-1 with TRBJ2-5; no clear D. Germline CDR1 reads MNHNS; CDR2 reads SASEGT. The ends were cut back, 6 bases at V and 2 bases at J, with 7 bases in the middle. The CDR3 consists of 12 residues. CDR3 DNA sequence: TGTGCCAGCAGATCCCCTCAAGAGACCCAGTACTTC. This translates into CASRSPQETQYF.

The V and J genes are TRBV5-1 and TRBJ2-1; D gene uncertain. This CDR3 contains 11 residues. Trimming took off 5 bases at V and 7 bases at J, with 7 bases between the two ends. The V gene's germline CDR1 is SGHRS and CDR2 YFSETQ. This chain's CDR3 is CASRLWNEQFF. The CDR3 DNA is TGCGCCAGCAGGCTGTGGAATGAGCAGTTCTTC. Supplemented by reference TRBV5-1 and TRBJ2-1, the full variable domain reads KAGVTQTPRYLIKTRGQQVTLSCSPISGHRSVSWYQQTPGQGLQFLFEYFSETQRNKGNFPGRFSGRQFSNSRSEMNVSTLELGDSALYLCASRLWNEQFFGPGTRLTVL.

This clonotype was seen more than once but under ten times. The chain carries TRBV5-1 and TRBJ2-7, with D tentatively TRBD1 or TRBD2 (5 bases each). CDR1 SGHRS and CDR2 YFSETQ come from the germline V gene. The CDR3 is 14 residues long. V shed 2 bases and J shed 3 bases, with 12 bases lying between them. The CDR3 DNA reads as TGCGCCAGCAGCTTCGGGACGGACCACTACGAGCAGTACTTC. This sequence encodes CASSFGTDHYEQYF.

This clonotype was seen a handful of times. The V call is TRBV20-1, the J call TRBJ1-2, with 7 bases that match TRBD1. Germline lookup yields CDR1 DFQATT and CDR2 SNEGSKA (reference sequence). V trimming: 4 bases; J trimming: 4 bases; junction bases outside the gene matches: 6. The CDR3 loop spans 13 amino acids. CDR3 residues: CSANDRVSYGYTF. The DNA of the CDR3 is TGCAGTGCTAACGACAGGGTTTCCTATGGCTACACCTTC.

CDR3 protein: CASSGAGELFF. The CDR3 region has the DNA TGTGCCAGCAGCGGAGCCGGGGAGCTGTTTTTT. V usage is TRBV7-8 and J usage is TRBJ2-2, with D hard to call. CDR1 SGHVS and CDR2 FQNEAQ come from the germline V gene. The V end was cut by 5 bases, the J end by 6 bases, with 4 bases between. The CDR3 runs 11 residues.

This clonotype was seen a handful of times. J is TRBJ2-2 and V is TRBV6-1; D is uncertain. V was trimmed by 6 bases and J by 8 bases, leaving 22 bases between them. The germline V gene encodes CDR1 MNHNS and CDR2 SASEGT. The CDR3 sequence is 16 residues long. The CDR3, as DNA: TGTGCCAGCAGCAATTACCCGTTACTGCCCGGAGGGGAGCTGTTTTTT. Translation: CASSNYPLLPGGELFF.

This clonotype occurred a few times. One end of the junction is discordant with germline, which a read error may explain. The genes are TRBV28 and TRBJ2-3; weak D call: TRBD2 (6 bases). The CDR3 length is 13 residues. CDR1 MDHEN and CDR2 SYDVKM come from the germline V gene. The CDR3 reads CASSRRGLDTQYF. For the CDR3, the DNA is TGTGCGAGCAGTCGCCGGGGGTTAGATACGCAGTATTTT.

This clonotype was seen more than once but under ten times. The J gene is TRBJ1-1, the V gene TRBV6-1; 7 nucleotides agree with TRBD1. The CDR3 covers 14 residues. V trimming: 6 bases; J trimming: 6 bases; junction bases outside the gene matches: 10. Germline CDR1 and CDR2: MNHNS and SASEGT. The CDR3 reads CASRTGAAVPEAFF. The CDR3 coding sequence is TGTGCCAGCAGAACAGGGGCCGCGGTCCCTGAAGCTTTCTTT.